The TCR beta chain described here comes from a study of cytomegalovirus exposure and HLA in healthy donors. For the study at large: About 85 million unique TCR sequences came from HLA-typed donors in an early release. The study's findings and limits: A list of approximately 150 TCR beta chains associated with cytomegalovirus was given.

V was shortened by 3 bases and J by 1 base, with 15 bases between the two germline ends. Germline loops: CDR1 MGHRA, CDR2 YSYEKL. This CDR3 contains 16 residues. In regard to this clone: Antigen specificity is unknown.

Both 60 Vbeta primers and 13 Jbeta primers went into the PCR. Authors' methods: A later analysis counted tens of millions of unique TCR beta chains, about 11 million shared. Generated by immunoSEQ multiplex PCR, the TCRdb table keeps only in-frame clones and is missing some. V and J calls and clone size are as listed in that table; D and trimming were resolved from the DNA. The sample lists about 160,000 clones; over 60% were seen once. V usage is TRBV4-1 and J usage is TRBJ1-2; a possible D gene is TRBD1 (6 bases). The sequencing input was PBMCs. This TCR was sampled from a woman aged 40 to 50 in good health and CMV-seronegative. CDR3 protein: CASSQNAQGSNYGYTF. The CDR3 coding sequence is TGCGCCAGCAGCCAGAACGCCCAGGGGAGTAACTATGGCTACACCTTC.